The entry below gives a single T cell receptor (beta chain) sequence along with its context. The target antigen is unknown. A junction boundary mismatches the germline segment, possibly from a read error. TCR cDNA was made by 5'RACE template switching, adding a universal primer site and UMIs. Each CDR3 protein is one row after TCRdb ran MiXCR on the 5' RACE reads. The sample consists of hundreds of thousands of distinct CDR3 sequences, around 6.5% of them appearing once. Germline CDR1 and CDR2: LGHNA and YSLEER. The CDR3 runs 15 residues. The sample comes from a study of T cells after yellow fever vaccination. Study-wide results and limits: Although the secondary response was weaker, it peaked faster, at day 5 versus 15. Post-booster samples contained most primary-vaccination clones (approximately 95% CD4, 88% CD8).

The receptor's source is a young man who received the YFV17D yellow fever vaccine. The sequencing used PBMCs, collected 5 days after the yellow fever booster vaccination. The gene calls are TRBV4-3 and TRBJ2-1; tentative D call: TRBD2 (5 bases). The CDR3, as DNA: TGCGCCAGCAGACAAGCGGTAAGCTCCTACAATGAGCAGTTCTTC. Amino acids: CASRQAVSSYNEQFF.